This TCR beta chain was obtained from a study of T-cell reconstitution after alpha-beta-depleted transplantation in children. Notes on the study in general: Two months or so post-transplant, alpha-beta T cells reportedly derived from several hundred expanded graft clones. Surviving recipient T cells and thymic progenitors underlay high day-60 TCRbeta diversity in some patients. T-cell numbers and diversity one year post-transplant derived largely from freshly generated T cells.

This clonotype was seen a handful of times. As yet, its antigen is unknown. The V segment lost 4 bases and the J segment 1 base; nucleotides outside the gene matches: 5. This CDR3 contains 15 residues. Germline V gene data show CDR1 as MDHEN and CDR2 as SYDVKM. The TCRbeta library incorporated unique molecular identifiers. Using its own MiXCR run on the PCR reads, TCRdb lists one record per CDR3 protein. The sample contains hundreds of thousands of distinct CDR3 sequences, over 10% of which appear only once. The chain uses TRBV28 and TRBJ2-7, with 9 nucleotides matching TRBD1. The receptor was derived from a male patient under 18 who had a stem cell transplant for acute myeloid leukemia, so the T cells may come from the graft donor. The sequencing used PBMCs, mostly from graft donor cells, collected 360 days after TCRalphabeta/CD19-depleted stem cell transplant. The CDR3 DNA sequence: TGTGCCAGCAGTTACTATGGGACAGGGTCCTACGAGCAGTACTTC. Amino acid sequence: CASSYYGTGSYEQYF.